This T cell receptor beta chain comes out of a study of T cells in Graves' hyperthyroidism and ophthalmopathy. TCR beta CDR3 regions were amplified from RNA. The TCR CDR3 was amplified in a first-round RT-PCR using the HTBI primer set. TCRdb re-analysed the multiplex PCR reads in MiXCR, keeping a single row per CDR3 protein. This table has about 480,000 distinct CDR3 sequences, approximately 25% appearing once. Clinical symptoms, serum thyroxine, TRAb, thyroid ultrasound and orbital computed tomography established diagnosis. This clonotype occurred many times. This TCR was recovered from a woman in her twenties or thirties with Graves' ophthalmopathy. The sequenced sample consisted of blood.

The CDR3 loop is CAISSPGQGYYEQYF. The CDR3 nucleotides are TGTGCCATCAGTTCACCGGGACAGGGTTACTACGAGCAGTACTTC. This chain links TRBV10-3 with TRBJ2-7; TRBD1 matches 9 bases. The CDR3 contains 15 residues. Per germline, CDR1 ENHRY and CDR2 SYGVKD. The junction had 8 bases not matched to a gene; V was cut back by 5 bases and J by 3 bases.